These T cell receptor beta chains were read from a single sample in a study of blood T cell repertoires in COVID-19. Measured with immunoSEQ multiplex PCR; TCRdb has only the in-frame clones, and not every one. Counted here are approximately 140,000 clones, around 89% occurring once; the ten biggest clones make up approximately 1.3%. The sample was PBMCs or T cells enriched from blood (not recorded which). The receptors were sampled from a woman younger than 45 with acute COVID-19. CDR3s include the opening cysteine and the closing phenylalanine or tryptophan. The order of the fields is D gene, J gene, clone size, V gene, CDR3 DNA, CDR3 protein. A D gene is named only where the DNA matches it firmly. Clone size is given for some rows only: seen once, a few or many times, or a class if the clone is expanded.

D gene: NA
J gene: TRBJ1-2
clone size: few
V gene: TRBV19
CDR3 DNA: TGTGCCAGTAGTACCTCAAGACAGGCGGATGGCTACACCTTC
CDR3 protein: CASSTSRQADGYTF

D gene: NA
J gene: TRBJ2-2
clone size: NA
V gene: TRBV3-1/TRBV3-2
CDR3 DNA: TGTGCCAGCAGCCAGGCGGGACTCTTGGGGGAGCTGTTTTTT
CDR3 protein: CASSQAGLLGELFF

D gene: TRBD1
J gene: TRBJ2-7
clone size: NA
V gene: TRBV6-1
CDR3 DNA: TGTGCCAGCAGTGAAAAGATTTACACAGGGGCCTACGAGCAGTACTTC
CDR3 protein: CASSEKIYTGAYEQYF

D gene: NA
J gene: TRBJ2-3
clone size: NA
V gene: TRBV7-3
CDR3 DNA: TGTGCCAGCAGCCGGAACGGGGGTCACACAGATACGCAGTATTTT
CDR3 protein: CASSRNGGHTDTQYF

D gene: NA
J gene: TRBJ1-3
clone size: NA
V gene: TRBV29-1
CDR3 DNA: TGCGGGGCACAGTCATCCTCTGGAAACACCATATATTTT
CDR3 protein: CGAQSSSGNTIYF

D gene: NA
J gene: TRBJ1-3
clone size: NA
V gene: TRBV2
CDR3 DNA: TGTGCCAGCGGCGATGGGCGGGGGCGCGGAAACACCATATATTTT
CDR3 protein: CASGDGRGRGNTIYF

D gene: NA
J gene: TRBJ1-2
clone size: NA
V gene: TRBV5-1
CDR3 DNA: TGCGCCAGCAGCTTGCGGGGGGCTAACTATGGCTACACCTTC
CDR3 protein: CASSLRGANYGYTF

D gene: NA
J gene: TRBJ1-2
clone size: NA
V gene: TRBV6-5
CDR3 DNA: TGTGCCAGCAAGGGGACTCTCGTTAACTATGGCTACACCTTC
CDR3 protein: CASKGTLVNYGYTF

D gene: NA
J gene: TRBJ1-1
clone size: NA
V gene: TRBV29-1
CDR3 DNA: TGCAGCGTTGCGGAAGTTTCGGGGGGGGCAAGGAACACTGAAGCTTTCTTT
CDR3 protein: CSVAEVSGGARNTEAFF

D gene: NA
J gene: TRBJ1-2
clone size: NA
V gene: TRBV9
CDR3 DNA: TGTGCCAGCAGCGTAGGGACACTCGATAACTATGGCTACACCTTC
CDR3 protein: CASSVGTLDNYGYTF

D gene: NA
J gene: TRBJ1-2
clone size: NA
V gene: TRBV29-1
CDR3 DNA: TGCAGCGTTGAGGGCAGGGGAAATAACTATGGCTACACCTTC
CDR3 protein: CSVEGRGNNYGYTF

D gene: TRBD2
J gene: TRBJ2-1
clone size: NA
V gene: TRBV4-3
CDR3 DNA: TGCGCCAGCAGCCAATTTCGAAAGCGGGAGGGCTGGAATGAGCAGTTCTTC
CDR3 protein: CASSQFRKREGWNEQFF

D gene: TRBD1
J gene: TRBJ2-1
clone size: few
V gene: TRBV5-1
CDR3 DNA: TGCGCCAGCAGCCCAGGGACAGGGCCCTACAATGAGCAGTTCTTC
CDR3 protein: CASSPGTGPYNEQFF

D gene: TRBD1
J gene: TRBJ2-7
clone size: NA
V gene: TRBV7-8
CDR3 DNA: TGTGCCAGCAGCTTCCAACTACAGGGGGCCGGGTACGAGCAGTACTTC
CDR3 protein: CASSFQLQGAGYEQYF

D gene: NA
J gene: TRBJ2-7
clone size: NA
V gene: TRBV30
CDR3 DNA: TGTGCCTGTCAAAACGGGGGACGGAGCTCCTACGAGCAGTACTTC
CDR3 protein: CACQNGGRSSYEQYF

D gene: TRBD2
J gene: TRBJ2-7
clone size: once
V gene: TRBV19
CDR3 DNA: TGTGCCAGTAGTGAAACTAGCGGGTCATCCTACGAGCAGTACTTC
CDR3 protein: CASSETSGSSYEQYF

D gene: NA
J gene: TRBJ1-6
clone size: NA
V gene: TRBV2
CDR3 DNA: TGTGCCAGCAGTGACAGGGGTTCACCCCTCCACTTT
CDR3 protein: CASSDRGSPLHF

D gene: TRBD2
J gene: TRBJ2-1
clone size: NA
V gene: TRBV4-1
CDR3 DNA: TGCGCCAGCAGCCAAGATTCTACCCCGGGACTAGCTGTTCGTCTGTTCTTC
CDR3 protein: CASSQDSTPGLAVRLFF

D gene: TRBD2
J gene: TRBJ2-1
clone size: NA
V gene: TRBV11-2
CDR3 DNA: TGTGCCAGCAGCTTAGTTGGCGGGGGTGGGGATGAGCAGTTCTTC
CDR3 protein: CASSLVGGGGDEQFF

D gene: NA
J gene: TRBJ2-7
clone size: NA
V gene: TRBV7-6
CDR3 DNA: TGTGCCAGCAGCCGCGCGGAGGGAGGTGCCTACGAGCAGTACTTC
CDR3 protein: CASSRAEGGAYEQYF

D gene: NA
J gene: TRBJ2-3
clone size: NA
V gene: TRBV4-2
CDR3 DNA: TGTGCCAGCAGCGAACAGGGTTTGGTCGCAGATACGCAGTATTTT
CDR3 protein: CASSEQGLVADTQYF

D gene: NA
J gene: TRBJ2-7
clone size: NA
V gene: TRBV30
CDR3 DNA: TGTGCCCTGGGGGGTGGCGGCCGCGAGCAGTACTTC
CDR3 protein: CALGGGGREQYF

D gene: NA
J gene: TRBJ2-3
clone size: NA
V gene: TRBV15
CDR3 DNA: TGTGCCAGTACTACGGGGTCCACAGATACGCAGTATTTT
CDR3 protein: CASTTGSTDTQYF

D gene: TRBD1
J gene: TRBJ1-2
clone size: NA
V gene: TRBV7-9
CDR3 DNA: TGTGCCAGCAGCTCGATAAACAGGGGGCGCGTCTATGGCTACACCTTC
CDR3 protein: CASSSINRGRVYGYTF

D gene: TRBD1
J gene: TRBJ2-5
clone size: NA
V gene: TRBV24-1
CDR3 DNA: TGTGCCACCAGAGCCCGGGACAGGGGAGAGACCCAGTACTTC
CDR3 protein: CATRARDRGETQYF

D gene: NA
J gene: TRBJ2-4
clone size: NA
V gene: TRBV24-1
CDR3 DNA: TGTGCCACCAGTGATTTGCGGCAGGGCTGGTACTTC
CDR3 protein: CATSDLRQGWYF

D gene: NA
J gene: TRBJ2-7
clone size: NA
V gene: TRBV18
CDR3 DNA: TGTGCCAGCTCACTTTGGGGAGCCTACGAGCAGTACTTC
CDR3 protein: CASSLWGAYEQYF

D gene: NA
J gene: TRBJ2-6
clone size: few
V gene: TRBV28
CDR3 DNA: TGTGCCAGCACCGCCGGAGTTTCTAGCTCTGGGGCCAACGTCCTGACTTTC
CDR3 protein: CASTAGVSSSGANVLTF

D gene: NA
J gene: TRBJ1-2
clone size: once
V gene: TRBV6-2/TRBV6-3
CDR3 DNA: TGTGCCAGCAGTTCCCGACTCGTAGGGGCCTATGGCTACACCTTC
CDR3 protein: CASSSRLVGAYGYTF

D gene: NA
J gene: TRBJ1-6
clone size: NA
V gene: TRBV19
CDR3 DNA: TGTGCCAGTAGAATAATGACAAATTCACCCCTCCACTTT
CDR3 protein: CASRIMTNSPLHF

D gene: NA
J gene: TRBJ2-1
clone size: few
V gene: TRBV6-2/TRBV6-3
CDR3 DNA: TGTGCCAGCAGTTACGTCGGGGAGCCAGAAAAGTTCTTC
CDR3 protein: CASSYVGEPEKFF

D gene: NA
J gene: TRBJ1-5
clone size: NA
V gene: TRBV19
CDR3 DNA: TGTGCCAGTAGTACACAGACGGGACAAGCAAGCAATCAGCCCCAGCATTTT
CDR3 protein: CASSTQTGQASNQPQHF

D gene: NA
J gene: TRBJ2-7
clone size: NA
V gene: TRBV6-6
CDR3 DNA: TGTGCCAGCAGCCCAGTAAGCAGGAACGGCGAGCAGTACTTC
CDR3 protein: CASSPVSRNGEQYF

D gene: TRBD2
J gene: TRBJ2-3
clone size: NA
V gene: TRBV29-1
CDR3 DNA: TGCAGCGGGCGGGGCACTAGCGGGGGCACAGATACGCAGTATTTT
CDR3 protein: CSGRGTSGGTDTQYF

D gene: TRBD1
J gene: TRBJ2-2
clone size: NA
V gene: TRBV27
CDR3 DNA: TGTGCCAGCAGTTTACCGGGACAGGTGAACACCGGGGAGCTGTTTTTT
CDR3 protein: CASSLPGQVNTGELFF

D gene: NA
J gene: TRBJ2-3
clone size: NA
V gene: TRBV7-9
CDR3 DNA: TGTGCCAGCAGCTTAGCCCTATTAGATACGCAGTATTTT
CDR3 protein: CASSLALLDTQYF

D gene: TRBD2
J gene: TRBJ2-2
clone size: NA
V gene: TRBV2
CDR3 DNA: TGTGCCAGCAGTGAAGAGGGACTAGCTGGCGGGGAGCTGTTTTTT
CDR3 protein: CASSEEGLAGGELFF

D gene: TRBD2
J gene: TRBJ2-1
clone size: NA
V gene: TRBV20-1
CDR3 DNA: TGCAGTGCTAGTGACCCACTAGCGGGAGACAATGAGCAGTTCTTC
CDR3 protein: CSASDPLAGDNEQFF

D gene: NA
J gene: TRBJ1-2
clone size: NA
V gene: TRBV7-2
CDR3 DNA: TGTGCCAGCAGCTTAGAAGGGGTCGGCTACACCTTC
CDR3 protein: CASSLEGVGYTF

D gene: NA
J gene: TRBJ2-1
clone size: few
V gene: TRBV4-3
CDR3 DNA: TGCGCCAGCAGCCAAGGCAGAGGGCTAGAGGCCTACAATGAGCAGTTCTTC
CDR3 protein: CASSQGRGLEAYNEQFF

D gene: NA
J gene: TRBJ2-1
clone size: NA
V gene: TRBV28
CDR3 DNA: TGTGCCAGCATCTCCGGTAGCTCCTACAATGAGCAGTTCTTC
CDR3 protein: CASISGSSYNEQFF

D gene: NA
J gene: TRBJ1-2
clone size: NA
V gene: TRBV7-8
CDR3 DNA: TGTGCCAGCAGCCTTGACGGGGGCTACACCTTC
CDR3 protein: CASSLDGGYTF

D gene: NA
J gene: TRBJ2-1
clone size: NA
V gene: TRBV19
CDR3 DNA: TGTGCCAGTAGTACCCCAGCGGTGAGCTCCTACAATGAGCAGTTCTTC
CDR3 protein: CASSTPAVSSYNEQFF

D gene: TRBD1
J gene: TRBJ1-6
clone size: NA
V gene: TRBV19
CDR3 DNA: TGTGCCAGTAGTATCGATGGGACAGGGATTAATTCACCCCTCCACTTT
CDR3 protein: CASSIDGTGINSPLHF

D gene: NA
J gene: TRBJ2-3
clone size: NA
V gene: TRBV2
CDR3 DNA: TGTGCCAGCACCAGGGAAGAAGATACGCAGTATTTT
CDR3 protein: CASTREEDTQYF

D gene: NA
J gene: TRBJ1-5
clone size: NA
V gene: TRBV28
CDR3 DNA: TGTGCCAGCAGGGCCGACTTGGGTCAGCCCCAGCATTTT
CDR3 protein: CASRADLGQPQHF

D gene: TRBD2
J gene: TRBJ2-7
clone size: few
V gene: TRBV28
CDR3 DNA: TGTGCCAGCAGTTTGGTGCCTAGCGGGCCCTACGAGCAGTACTTC
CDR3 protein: CASSLVPSGPYEQYF

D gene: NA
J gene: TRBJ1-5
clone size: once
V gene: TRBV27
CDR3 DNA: TGTGCCAGCAGTTTACGGGGAATTAGCAATCAGCCCCAGCATTTT
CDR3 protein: CASSLRGISNQPQHF

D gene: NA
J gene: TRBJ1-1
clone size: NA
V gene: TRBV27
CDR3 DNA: TGTGCCAGCAGTTTTTACAGAAACACTGAAGCTTTCTTT
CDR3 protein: CASSFYRNTEAFF

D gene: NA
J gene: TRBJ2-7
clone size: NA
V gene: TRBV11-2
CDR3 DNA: TGTGCCAGCAGCTTATTTAGCGGAAGACCTTACGAGCAGTACTTC
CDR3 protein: CASSLFSGRPYEQYF

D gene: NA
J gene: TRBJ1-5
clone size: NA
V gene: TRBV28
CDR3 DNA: TGTGCCAGCAGGGAACCGAGGCGGCCCCAGCATTTT
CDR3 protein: CASREPRRPQHF

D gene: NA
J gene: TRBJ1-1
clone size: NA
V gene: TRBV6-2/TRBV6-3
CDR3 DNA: TGTGCCAGCAGTTCGGGCAGGGGAAACACTGAAGCTTTCTTT
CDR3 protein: CASSSGRGNTEAFF

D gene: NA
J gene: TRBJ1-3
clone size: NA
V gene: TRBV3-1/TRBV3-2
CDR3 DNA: TGTGCCAGCAGCCATATGTACGTGGCCGGGGGAAACACCATATATTTT
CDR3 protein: CASSHMYVAGGNTIYF